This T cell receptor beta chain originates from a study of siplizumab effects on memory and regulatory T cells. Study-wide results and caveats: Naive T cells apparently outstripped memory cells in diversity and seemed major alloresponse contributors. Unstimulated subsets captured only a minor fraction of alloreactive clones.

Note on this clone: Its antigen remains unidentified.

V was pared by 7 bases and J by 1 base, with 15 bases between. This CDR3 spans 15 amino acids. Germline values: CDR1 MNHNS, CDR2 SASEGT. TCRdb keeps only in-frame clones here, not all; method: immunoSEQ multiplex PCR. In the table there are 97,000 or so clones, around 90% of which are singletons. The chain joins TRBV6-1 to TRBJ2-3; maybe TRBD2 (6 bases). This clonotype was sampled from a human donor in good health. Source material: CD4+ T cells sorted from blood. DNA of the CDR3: TGTGCCAGCACGGTAGTCGGGAGTGGCACAGATACGCAGTATTTT. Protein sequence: CASTVVGSGTDTQYF.